The source of this T cell receptor beta chain is a study of early stage breast cancer tumors (dated by TCRdb to the late 2010s). For context, the study as a whole: Of the approximately 15 invasive breast tumors, around twelve were found to be estrogen receptor-positive, progesterone receptor-positive and HER2-negative. A read coverage of roughly 10-fold per sample was achieved on average. A total of over 2 million templates, representing approximately 1,100,000 unique clonotypes, were detected across all samples. Of the 12 ER+/PR+/HER2- tumors, eight were classified as invasive ductal carcinomas and four as invasive lobular carcinomas. Study-wide findings and limitations: Compared with adjacent normal breast tissue, tumors had roughly 2.7-fold higher T cell density and higher clonality. Repertoires from blood resembled normal breast more closely than tumor, and using blood as a reference for each tissue separated tumor from normal in 14 of 16 patients. Sequencing bulk genomic DNA from unsorted cells could not capture chain pairing or functional markers like CD4, CD8 and FOXP3. Analysis by tumor subtype was prevented by the small cohort size. Enriched TCRB sequences shared across patients were found to be mostly commonly generated sequences that were unlikely to play an important role in the tumor microenvironment.

The study profiled bulk TCR beta-chain repertoires in matched peripheral blood, tumor and adjacent normal breast tissue taken from over 15 patients with early-stage breast cancer. Before surgery, roughly 4.5-10 mL of whole blood was collected into EDTA tubes and then processed within 2 hours. Peripheral blood mononuclear cells were isolated by Ficoll-Paque centrifugation in SepMate-50 tubes. PBMCs were cryopreserved in around 90% FBS with roughly 10% DMSO in aliquots of roughly 1.8 to 4.5 million cells and stored in liquid nitrogen. Genomic DNA was extracted with the Qiagen AllPrep DNA/RNA Mini kit. The cysteine opens and the phenylalanine closes a CDR3 of 14 amino acids. The kept DNA is CDR3 alone, 42 bases in frame from the first base. Looking up the germline V gene yields CDR1 SGHRS and CDR2 YFSETQ. V drops 4 bases and J drops 2 bases, leaving 11 bases in between. In the case of this clone: The antigen it recognizes is unknown. Base-call qualities are not available, and no considerably larger clone is one nucleotide away.

Every sample was amplified as two independent genomic DNA replicates, using approximately 550 ng for blood and roughly 1.4 ug for tumor or normal breast. TCRB sequencing of genomic DNA was carried out with the ImmunoSeq Intro kit according to the manufacturer's instructions. Multiplex PCR was run for around 30 cycles using proprietary primers and spike-in control sequences for absolute quantification. An 87-bp fragment spanning the CDR3 and flanking V and J genes was sequenced with single-end 150-bp reads. Each lane of an Illumina MiSeq running version 3.0 chemistry carried seven multiplexed samples, with two replicates apiece. The original pipeline was this. Raw data were processed with the vendor's proprietary pipeline, and both replicates were merged into a single result per sample. To define clonotypes, the study grouped productive rearrangements that shared the V-gene family, CDR3 amino acid sequence and J-gene segment. To compute clonality, the normalized Shannon entropy (Pielou evenness) of TCRB abundances was subtracted from 1. To estimate T cell density, the total number of templates was divided by the number of input cells, which was inferred from the amount of DNA input. Recon with default parameters was used to estimate total repertoire diversity and clonality. Clonotypes with over 0.1% abundance in tumor and at least 32-fold higher abundance in tumor than in normal breast were defined as tumor-enriched. The clones in this table, taken by TCRdb from immuneACCESS, are in-frame only. Not every clone is retained; where verified, under half of the shortfall comes from an unresolved V gene, and the cause of the rest is unknown. V, J and clone size derive from that table, while D and trimming were established from the DNA sequence. This sample holds about 41,000 clones; about 78% were observed only once. The ten largest clonotypes hold 7.2% of the sample.

Recombination joined TRBV5-1 with TRBJ2-3; the D region possibly corresponds to TRBD2 (6 bases align). The TCR originated in a person aged 45 to 60 with breast cancer. The sample was blood. CDR3 sequence: CASSPTSTTDTQYF. The DNA reads as follows: TGCGCCAGCAGCCCTACTAGCACCACAGATACGCAGTATTTT.